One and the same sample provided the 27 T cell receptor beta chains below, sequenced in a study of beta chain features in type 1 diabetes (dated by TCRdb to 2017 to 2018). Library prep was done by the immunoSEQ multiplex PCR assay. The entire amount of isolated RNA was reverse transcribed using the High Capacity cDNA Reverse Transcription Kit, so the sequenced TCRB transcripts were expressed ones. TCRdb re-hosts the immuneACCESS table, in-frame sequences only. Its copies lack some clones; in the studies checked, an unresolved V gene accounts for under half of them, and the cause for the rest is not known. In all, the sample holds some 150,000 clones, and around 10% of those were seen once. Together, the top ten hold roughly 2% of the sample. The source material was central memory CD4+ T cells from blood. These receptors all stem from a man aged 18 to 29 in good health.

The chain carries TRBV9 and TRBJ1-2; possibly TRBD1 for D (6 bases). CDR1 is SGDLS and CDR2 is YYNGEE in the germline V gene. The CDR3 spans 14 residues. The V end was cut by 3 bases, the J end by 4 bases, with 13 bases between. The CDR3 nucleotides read TGTGCCAGCAGCGCCGACTCGGGGGCCTATGGCTACACCTTC. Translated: CASSADSGAYGYTF.

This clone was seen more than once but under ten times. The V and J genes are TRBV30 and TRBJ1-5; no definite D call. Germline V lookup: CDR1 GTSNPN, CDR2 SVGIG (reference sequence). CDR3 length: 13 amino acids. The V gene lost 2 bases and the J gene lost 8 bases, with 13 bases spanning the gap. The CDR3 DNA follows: TGTGCCTGGAGTTGGCGGCAGCATGAGCCCCAGCATTTT. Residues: CAWSWRQHEPQHF.

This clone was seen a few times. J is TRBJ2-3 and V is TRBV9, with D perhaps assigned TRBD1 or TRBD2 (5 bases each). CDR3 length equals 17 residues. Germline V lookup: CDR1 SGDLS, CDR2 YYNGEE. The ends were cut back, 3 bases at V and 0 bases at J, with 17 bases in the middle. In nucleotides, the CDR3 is TGTGCCAGCAGCGCCCCCCGAGGGGCCCTTAGCACAGATACGCAGTATTTT. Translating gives CASSAPRGALSTDTQYF.

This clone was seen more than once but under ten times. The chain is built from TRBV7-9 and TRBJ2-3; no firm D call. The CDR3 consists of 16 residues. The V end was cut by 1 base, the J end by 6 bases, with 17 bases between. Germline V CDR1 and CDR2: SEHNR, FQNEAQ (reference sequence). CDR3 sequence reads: CASSLDVTRKIDTQYF. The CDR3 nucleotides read TGTGCCAGCAGCTTAGACGTCACACGAAAGATCGATACGCAGTATTTT.

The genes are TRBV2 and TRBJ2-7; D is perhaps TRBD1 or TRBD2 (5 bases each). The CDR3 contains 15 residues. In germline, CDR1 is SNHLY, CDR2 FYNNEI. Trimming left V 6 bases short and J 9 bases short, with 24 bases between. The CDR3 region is CASSVNRDPKWGQYF. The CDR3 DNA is TGTGCCAGCAGCGTAAACCGGGACCCGAAGTGGGGGCAGTACTTC.

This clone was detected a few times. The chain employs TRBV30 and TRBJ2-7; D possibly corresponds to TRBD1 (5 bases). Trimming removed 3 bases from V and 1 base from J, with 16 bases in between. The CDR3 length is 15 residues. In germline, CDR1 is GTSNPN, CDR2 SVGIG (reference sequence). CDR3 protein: CAWSRSGSWSYEQYF. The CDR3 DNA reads TGTGCCTGGAGCCGTTCAGGGTCATGGTCCTACGAGCAGTACTTC.

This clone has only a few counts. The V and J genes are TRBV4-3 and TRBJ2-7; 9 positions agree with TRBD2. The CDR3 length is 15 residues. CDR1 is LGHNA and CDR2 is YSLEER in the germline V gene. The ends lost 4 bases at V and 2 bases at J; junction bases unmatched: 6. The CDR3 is CASSRGTSTPYEQYF. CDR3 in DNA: TGCGCCAGCAGCCGAGGGACTAGCACCCCCTACGAGCAGTACTTC.

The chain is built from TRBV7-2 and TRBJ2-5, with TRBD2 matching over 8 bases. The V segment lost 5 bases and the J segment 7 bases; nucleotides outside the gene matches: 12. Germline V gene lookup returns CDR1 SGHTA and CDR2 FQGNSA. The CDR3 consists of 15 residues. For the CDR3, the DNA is TGTGCCAGCAGCCCCCCGGGGGGGAGGCTAGGGACCCAGTACTTC. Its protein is CASSPPGGRLGTQYF.

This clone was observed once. CDR3 coding DNA: TGTGCCAGCAGCCAAGAATGGGGGCTCGGCCGGGGAGAGACCCAGTACTTC. As protein: CASSQEWGLGRGETQYF. The chain employs TRBV14 and TRBJ2-5; tentatively, D is TRBD1 (6 bases). The CDR3 loop spans 17 amino acids. The ends were cut back, 0 bases at V and 4 bases at J, with 18 bases in the middle. Germline values: CDR1 SGHDN, CDR2 FVKESK. Full variable domain (remainder filled in from reference TRBV14 and TRBJ2-5): EAGVTQFPSHSVIEKGQTVTLRCDPISGHDNLYWYRRVMGKEIKFLLHFVKESKQDESGMPNNRFLAERTGGTYSTLKVQPAELEDSGVYFCASSQEWGLGRGETQYFGPGTRLLVL.

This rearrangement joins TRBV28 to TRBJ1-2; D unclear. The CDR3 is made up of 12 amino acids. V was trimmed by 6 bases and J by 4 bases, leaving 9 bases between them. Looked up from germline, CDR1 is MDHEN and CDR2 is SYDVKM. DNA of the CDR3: TGTGCCAGCAGCGAAAACTCCTATGGCTACACCTTC. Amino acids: CASSENSYGYTF.

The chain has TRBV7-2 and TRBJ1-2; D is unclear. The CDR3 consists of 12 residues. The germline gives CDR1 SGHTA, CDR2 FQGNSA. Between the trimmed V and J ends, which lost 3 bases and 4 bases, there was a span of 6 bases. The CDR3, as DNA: TGTGCCAGCAGCTTCACCCTCTATGGCTACACCTTC. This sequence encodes CASSFTLYGYTF.

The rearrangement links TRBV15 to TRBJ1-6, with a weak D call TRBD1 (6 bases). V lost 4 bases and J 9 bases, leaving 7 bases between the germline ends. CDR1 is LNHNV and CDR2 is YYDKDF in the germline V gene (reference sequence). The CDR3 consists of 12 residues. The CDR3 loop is CATSKGGSPLHF. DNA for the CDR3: TGTGCCACCAGCAAGGGGGGTTCACCCCTCCACTTT.

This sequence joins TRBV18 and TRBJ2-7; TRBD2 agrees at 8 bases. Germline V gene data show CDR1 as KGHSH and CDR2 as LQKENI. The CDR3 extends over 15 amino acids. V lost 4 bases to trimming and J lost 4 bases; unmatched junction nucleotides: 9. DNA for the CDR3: TGTGCCAGCTCACTAGGGATAGCGGGGATGTACGAGCAGTACTTC. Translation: CASSLGIAGMYEQYF.

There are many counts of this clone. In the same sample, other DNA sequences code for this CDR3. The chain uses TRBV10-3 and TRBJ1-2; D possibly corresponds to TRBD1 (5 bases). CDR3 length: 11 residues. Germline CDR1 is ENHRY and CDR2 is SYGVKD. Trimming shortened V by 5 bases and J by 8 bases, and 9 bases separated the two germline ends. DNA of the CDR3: TGTGCCATCAGTCTTGGGGGAGGCTACACCTTC. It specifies CAISLGGGYTF.

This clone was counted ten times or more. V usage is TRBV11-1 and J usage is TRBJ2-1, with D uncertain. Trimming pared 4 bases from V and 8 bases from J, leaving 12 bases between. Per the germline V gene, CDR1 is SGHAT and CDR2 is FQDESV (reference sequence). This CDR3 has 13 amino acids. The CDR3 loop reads CASSSYRADEQFF. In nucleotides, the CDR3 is TGTGCCAGCAGCTCCTATCGCGCGGATGAGCAGTTCTTC.

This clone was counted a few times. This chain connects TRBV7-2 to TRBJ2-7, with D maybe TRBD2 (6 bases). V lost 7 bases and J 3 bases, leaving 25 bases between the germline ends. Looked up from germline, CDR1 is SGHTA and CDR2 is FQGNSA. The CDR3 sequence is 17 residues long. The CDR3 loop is CASTQSTSQTYLYEQYF. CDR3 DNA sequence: TGTGCCAGCACCCAATCGACTAGTCAGACCTACCTCTACGAGCAGTACTTC.

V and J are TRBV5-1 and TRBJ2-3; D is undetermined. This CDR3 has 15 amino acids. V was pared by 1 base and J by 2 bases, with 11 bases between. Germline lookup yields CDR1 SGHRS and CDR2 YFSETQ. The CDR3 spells CASSLTQPNTDTQYF. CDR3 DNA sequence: TGCGCCAGCAGCTTGACACAGCCAAACACAGATACGCAGTATTTT.

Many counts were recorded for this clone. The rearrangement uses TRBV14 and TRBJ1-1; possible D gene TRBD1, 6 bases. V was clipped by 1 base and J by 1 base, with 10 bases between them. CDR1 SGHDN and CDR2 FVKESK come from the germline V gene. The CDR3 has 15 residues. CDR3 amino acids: CASSQVPGANTEAFF. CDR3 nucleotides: TGTGCCAGCAGCCAAGTACCAGGGGCGAACACTGAAGCTTTCTTT.

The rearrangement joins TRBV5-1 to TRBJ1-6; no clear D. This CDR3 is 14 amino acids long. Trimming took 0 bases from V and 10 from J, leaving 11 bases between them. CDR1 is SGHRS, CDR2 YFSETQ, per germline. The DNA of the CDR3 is TGCGCCAGCAGCTTGGCCGAGGTTGGATCACCCCTCCACTTT. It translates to CASSLAEVGSPLHF.

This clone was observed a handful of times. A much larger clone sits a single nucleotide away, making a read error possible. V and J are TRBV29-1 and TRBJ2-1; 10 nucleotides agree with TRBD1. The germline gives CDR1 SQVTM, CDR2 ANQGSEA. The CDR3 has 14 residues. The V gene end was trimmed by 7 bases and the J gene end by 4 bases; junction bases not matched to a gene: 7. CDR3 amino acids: CSGLRDRGYNEQFF. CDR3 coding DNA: TGCAGCGGGCTCCGGGACAGGGGTTACAATGAGCAGTTCTTC.

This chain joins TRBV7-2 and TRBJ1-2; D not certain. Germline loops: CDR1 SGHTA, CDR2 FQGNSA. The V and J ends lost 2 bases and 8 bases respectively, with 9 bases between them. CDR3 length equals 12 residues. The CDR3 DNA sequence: TGTGCCAGCAGCTTAACCCAAACCGGCTACACCTTC. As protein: CASSLTQTGYTF. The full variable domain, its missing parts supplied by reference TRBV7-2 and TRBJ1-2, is GAGVSQSPSNKVTEKGKDVELRCDPISGHTALYWYRQSLGQGLEFLIYFQGNSAPDKSGLPSDRFSAERTGGSVSTLTIQRTQQEDSAVYLCASSLTQTGYTFGSGTRLTVV.

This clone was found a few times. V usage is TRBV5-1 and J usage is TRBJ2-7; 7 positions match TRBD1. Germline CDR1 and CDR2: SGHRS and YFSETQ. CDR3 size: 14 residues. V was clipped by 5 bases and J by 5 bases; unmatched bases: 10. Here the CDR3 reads CASSTTGAGNEQYF. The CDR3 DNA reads TGCGCCAGCAGTACAACAGGGGCTGGGAACGAGCAGTACTTC.

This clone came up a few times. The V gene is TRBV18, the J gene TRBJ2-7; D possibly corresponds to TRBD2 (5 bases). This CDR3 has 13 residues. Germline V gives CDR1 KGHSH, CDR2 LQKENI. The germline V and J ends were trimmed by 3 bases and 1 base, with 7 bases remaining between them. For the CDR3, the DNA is TGTGCCAGCTCACCCGGGATATCCTACGAGCAGTACTTC. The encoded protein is CASSPGISYEQYF. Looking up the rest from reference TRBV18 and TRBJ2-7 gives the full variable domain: NAGVMQNPRHLVRRRGQEARLRCSPMKGHSHVYWYRQLPEEGLKFMVYLQKENIIDESGMPKERFSAEFPKEGPSILRIQQVVRGDSAAYFCASSPGISYEQYFGPGTRLTVT.

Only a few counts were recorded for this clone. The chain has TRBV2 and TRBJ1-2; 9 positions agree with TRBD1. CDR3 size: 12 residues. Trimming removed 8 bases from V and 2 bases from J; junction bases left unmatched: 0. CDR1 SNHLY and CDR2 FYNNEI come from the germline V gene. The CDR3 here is CASGQGNYGYTF. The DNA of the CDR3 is TGTGCCAGCGGACAGGGGAACTATGGCTACACCTTC.

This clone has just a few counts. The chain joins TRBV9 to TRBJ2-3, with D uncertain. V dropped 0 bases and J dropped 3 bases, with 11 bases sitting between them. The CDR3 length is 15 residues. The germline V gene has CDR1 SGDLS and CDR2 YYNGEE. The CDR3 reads CASSVDGDRTDTQYF. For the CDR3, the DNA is TGTGCCAGCAGCGTAGATGGGGATAGAACAGATACGCAGTATTTT. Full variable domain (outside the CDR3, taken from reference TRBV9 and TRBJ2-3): DSGVTQTPKHLITATGQRVTLRCSPRSGDLSVYWYQQSLDQGLQFLIQYYNGEERAKGNILERFSAQQFPDLHSELNLSSLELGDSALYFCASSVDGDRTDTQYFGPGTRLTVL.

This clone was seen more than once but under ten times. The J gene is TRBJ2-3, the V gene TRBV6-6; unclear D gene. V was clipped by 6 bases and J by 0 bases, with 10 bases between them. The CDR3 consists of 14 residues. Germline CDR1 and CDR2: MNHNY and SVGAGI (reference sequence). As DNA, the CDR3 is TGTGCCAGCAGCCCTTCACCCAGCACAGATACGCAGTATTTT. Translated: CASSPSPSTDTQYF.

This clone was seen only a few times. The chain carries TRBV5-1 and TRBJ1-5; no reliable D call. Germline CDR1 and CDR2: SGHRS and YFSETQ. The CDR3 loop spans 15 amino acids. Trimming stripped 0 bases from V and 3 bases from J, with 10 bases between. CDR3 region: CASSLDSPYNQPQHF. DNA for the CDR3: TGCGCCAGCAGCTTGGACAGCCCATACAATCAGCCCCAGCATTTT.